The 25 T cell receptor beta chains below come from one sample, sequenced in a study of beta chain features in type 1 diabetes. The entirety of the isolated RNA underwent reverse transcription, so expressed TCRB transcripts were sequenced. Sequencing used immunoSEQ multiplex PCR; TCRdb keeps in-frame clones, though not all of them. The sample yields 150,000 or so clones, about a tenth seen once. The sequenced material came from central memory CD4+ T cells from blood. These TCRs come from a man aged 18 to 35 in good health.

This sequence joins TRBV7-9 and TRBJ2-1; 11 nucleotides match TRBD2. The J segment lost 6 bases and the V segment lost 6 bases, leaving 7 bases of the junction unmatched. The CDR3 is 15 amino acids. Looked up from germline, CDR1 is SEHNR and CDR2 is FQNEAQ (reference sequence). The CDR3 DNA follows: TGTGCCAGCAGACGAATAGCGGGGGGGCCCAATGAGCAGTTCTTC. It specifies CASRRIAGGPNEQFF.

The chain joins TRBV7-8 to TRBJ2-7; no clear D. The germline V gene encodes CDR1 SGHVS and CDR2 FQNEAQ. Trimming shortened V by 0 bases and J by 0 bases, and 6 bases separated the two germline ends. CDR3 length equals 14 residues. The CDR3: CASSLATPSYEQYF. The CDR3 DNA sequence: TGTGCCAGCAGCTTAGCGACACCCTCCTACGAGCAGTACTTC.

This clone was picked up a small number of times. The rearrangement uses TRBV7-2 and TRBJ2-7; perhaps TRBD2 as D (6 bases). The CDR3 spans 15 residues. Trimming took off 5 bases at V and 1 base at J, with 15 bases between the two ends. Germline lookup yields CDR1 SGHTA and CDR2 FQGNSA. This chain's CDR3 is CASSLMQGGSYEQYF. The CDR3 DNA reads as TGTGCCAGCAGCCTAATGCAGGGAGGTTCCTACGAGCAGTACTTC.

The gene calls are TRBV7-2 and TRBJ2-7; 8 nucleotides line up with TRBD1. V lost 7 bases, J lost 6 bases, and 14 bases stayed unmatched. This CDR3 has 15 amino acids. The germline CDR1 and CDR2 sequences are SGHTA and FQGNSA. CDR3 region: CASIPHRDRLFEQYF. CDR3 bases: TGTGCCAGCATCCCACACCGGGACAGGTTGTTCGAGCAGTACTTC. Drawing the rest from reference TRBV7-2 and TRBJ2-7, the complete variable domain is GAGVSQSPSNKVTEKGKDVELRCDPISGHTALYWYRQSLGQGLEFLIYFQGNSAPDKSGLPSDRFSAERTGGSVSTLTIQRTQQEDSAVYLCASIPHRDRLFEQYFGPGTRLTVT.

V usage is TRBV9 and J usage is TRBJ2-1, with D tentatively TRBD2 (5 bases). CDR1 is SGDLS, CDR2 YYNGEE, per germline. CDR3 length equals 17 residues. The ends were cut back, 4 bases at V and 0 bases at J, with 17 bases in the middle. The CDR3, as DNA: TGTGCCAGCAGCCCAGATCCGACGGGAAGCTCCTACAATGAGCAGTTCTTC. As protein: CASSPDPTGSSYNEQFF.

The chain recombines TRBV30 with TRBJ2-5; 9 bases are a match to TRBD1. V lost 4 bases to trimming and J lost 0 bases; unmatched junction nucleotides: 6. The CDR3 contains 15 residues. Germline CDR1 reads GTSNPN; CDR2 reads SVGIG (reference sequence). The CDR3 coding sequence is TGTGCCTGGAACTCCGGGGACAGGGACCAAGAGACCCAGTACTTC. Amino acids: CAWNSGDRDQETQYF.

This clone was detected a few times. This chain uses TRBV20-1 with TRBJ1-1, with TRBD1 as a possible D gene (5 bases). The germline V and J ends were trimmed by 5 bases and 3 bases, with 7 bases remaining between them. This CDR3 is built from 11 residues. Germline V gene data show CDR1 as DFQATT and CDR2 as SNEGSKA (reference sequence). The CDR3 spells CSAETDTEAFF. CDR3 sequence (DNA): TGCAGTGCTGAGACAGACACTGAAGCTTTCTTT.

The table lists this clone with a few counts. V and J are TRBV18 and TRBJ2-7; D is undetermined. Trimming cost V 3 bases and J 4 bases, with 10 bases left between them. CDR1 is KGHSH and CDR2 is LQKENI in the germline V gene. This CDR3 is 13 amino acids long. DNA of the CDR3: TGTGCCAGCTCACCTTCTAGGCAGTACGAGCAGTACTTC. Amino acid sequence: CASSPSRQYEQYF.

In this sample, this clone turned up once. The V call is TRBV5-1, the J call TRBJ1-6, with TRBD1 matching 8 bases. This CDR3 has 15 residues. In germline, CDR1 is SGHRS, CDR2 YFSETQ. J gave up 7 bases and V 0 bases, and 3 bases lay outside the gene matches. The CDR3 sequence is CASSLGQGLNSPLHF. For the CDR3, the DNA is TGCGCCAGCAGCTTGGGACAGGGGCTAAATTCACCCCTCCACTTT.

J is TRBJ2-3 and V is TRBV11-2, with 7 bases matching TRBD1. Germline V gene data show CDR1 as SGHAT and CDR2 as FQNNGV. Trimming cost V 5 bases and J 7 bases; bases outside gene matches: 6. This CDR3 is built from 13 residues. CDR3 in DNA: TGTGCCAGCAGCCCCAACAGGGGAAATACGCAGTATTTT. It is translated as CASSPNRGNTQYF.

The J gene is TRBJ1-1, the V gene TRBV2; unclear D gene. V was pared by 6 bases and J by 2 bases, with 16 bases between. The CDR3 runs 15 residues. Germline values: CDR1 SNHLY, CDR2 FYNNEI. In DNA form, the CDR3 reads TGTGCCAGCAGCCCCACCACGACACAAAACACTGAAGCTTTCTTT. Encoded protein: CASSPTTTQNTEAFF.

The chain joins TRBV4-1 to TRBJ2-1, with 7 bases lining up with TRBD2. The CDR3 sequence is 14 residues long. Germline V gives CDR1 MGHRA, CDR2 YSYEKL. The V gene end was trimmed by 3 bases and the J gene end by 5 bases; junction bases not matched to a gene: 4. CDR3 amino acids: CASSQAGTNNEQFF. CDR3 DNA: TGCGCCAGCAGCCAGGCGGGGACTAACAATGAGCAGTTCTTC.

This clone was counted only a few times. This rearrangement joins TRBV11-2 to TRBJ2-1; unclear D gene. The CDR3 has 15 residues. CDR1 and CDR2 from the germline V gene are SGHAT and FQNNGV. V shed 1 base and J shed 0 bases, with 7 bases lying between them. This CDR3 reads CASSLGSSSYNEQFF. CDR3 nucleotides: TGTGCCAGCAGCTTAGGCTCGAGCTCCTACAATGAGCAGTTCTTC.

The chain is built from TRBV25-1 and TRBJ2-5; 10 bases align to TRBD2. There are 14 residues in the CDR3. The germline V gene encodes CDR1 MGHDK and CDR2 SYGVNS. V lost 8 bases, J lost 5 bases, and 8 bases stayed unmatched. CDR3: CASCGAGGRETQYF. The DNA for the CDR3 is TGTGCCAGCTGCGGAGCGGGGGGGCGGGAGACCCAGTACTTC.

This sequence joins TRBV19 and TRBJ1-6; D perhaps matches TRBD1 (6 bases). CDR1 and CDR2 (germline): LNHDA, SQIVND (reference sequence). Between the trimmed V and J ends, which lost 5 bases and 8 bases, there was a span of 19 bases. The CDR3 extends over 16 amino acids. The CDR3 DNA reads TGTGCCAGTAGTCGGTTTCGCGGACAGATTTATTCACCCCTCCACTTT. It is translated as CASSRFRGQIYSPLHF.

The chain carries TRBV6-5 and TRBJ1-6; 7 bases align to TRBD1. J was trimmed by 5 bases and V by 2 bases; bases with no gene match: 3. Looked up from germline, CDR1 is MNHEY and CDR2 is SVGAGI. The CDR3 is made up of 15 amino acids. CDR3 in amino acids: CASSYGTANNSPLHF. The CDR3 region has the DNA TGTGCCAGCAGTTACGGGACAGCTAATAATTCACCCCTCCACTTT.

This clone has a handful of counts. The V gene is TRBV9, the J gene TRBJ2-7, with no clear D. The V end was cut by 0 bases, the J end by 1 base, with 5 bases between. The CDR3 length is 13 residues. Germline CDR1 SGDLS, CDR2 YYNGEE. The CDR3 sequence is CASSVAVSYEQYF. CDR3 in DNA: TGTGCCAGCAGCGTAGCGGTTTCCTACGAGCAGTACTTC. The full variable domain, completed using reference TRBV9 and TRBJ2-7, is DSGVTQTPKHLITATGQRVTLRCSPRSGDLSVYWYQQSLDQGLQFLIQYYNGEERAKGNILERFSAQQFPDLHSELNLSSLELGDSALYFCASSVAVSYEQYFGPGTRLTVT.

DNA for the CDR3: TGTGCCAGCAGCCAGCCGGGACTAGCGGGGGCCTTCACCGGGGAGCTGTTTTTT. This codes for CASSQPGLAGAFTGELFF. The chain couples TRBV7-9 to TRBJ2-2; TRBD2 agrees at 14 bases. The CDR3 has 18 amino acids. Looked up from germline, CDR1 is SEHNR and CDR2 is FQNEAQ (reference sequence). V lost 5 bases and J lost 4; bases outside the gene matches: 9.

This clone was seen more than once but under ten times. The chain couples TRBV4-2 to TRBJ2-2; 11 bases agree with TRBD2. The CDR3 is made up of 19 amino acids. V shed 2 bases and J 2 bases; nucleotides not matched to a gene: 10. CDR1 LGHNA and CDR2 YNFKEQ come from the germline V gene. The CDR3: CASSQLYVGLADNTGELFF. CDR3 nucleotide sequence: TGTGCCAGCAGCCAACTATACGTGGGACTAGCGGACAACACCGGGGAGCTGTTTTTT.

The V and J genes are TRBV13 and TRBJ1-1, with 8 bases aligning to TRBD1. The ends lost 5 bases at V and 6 bases at J; junction bases unmatched: 8. Germline V gene lookup returns CDR1 PRHDT and CDR2 FYEKMQ (reference sequence). This CDR3 contains 14 residues. CDR3 in DNA: TGTGCCAGCAGCCACAGACAGGGGAAGGCTGAAGCTTTCTTT. Protein sequence: CASSHRQGKAEAFF.

A few counts support this clone. The V and J genes are TRBV19 and TRBJ1-3, with D unclear. Per germline, CDR1 LNHDA and CDR2 SQIVND (reference sequence). The CDR3 has 15 amino acids. V lost 7 bases and J lost 0, with 13 bases in between. As DNA, the CDR3 is TGTGCCAGTACCGACATCCAATCCTCTGGAAACACCATATATTTT. Its protein product is CASTDIQSSGNTIYF. The full variable domain, rest sourced from reference TRBV19 and TRBJ1-3, is DGGITQSPKYLFRKEGQNVTLSCEQNLNHDAMYWYRQDPGQGLRLIYYSQIVNDFQKGDIAEGYSVSREKKESFPLTVTSAQKNPTAFYLCASTDIQSSGNTIYFGEGSWLTVV.

This rearrangement joins TRBV28 to TRBJ1-2; D remains ambiguous. There are 14 residues in the CDR3. Germline V CDR1 and CDR2: MDHEN, SYDVKM. The ends were cut back, 7 bases at V and 4 bases at J, with 16 bases in the middle. The CDR3 protein is CASTLAGSAYGYTF. In DNA, the CDR3 is TGTGCCAGCACCCTGGCGGGGTCCGCCTATGGCTACACCTTC.

This clone was observed a few times. This chain uses TRBV9 with TRBJ1-4; D gene ambiguous. Germline V gene sequence: CDR1 SGDLS, CDR2 YYNGEE. Between the trimmed V and J ends, which lost 0 bases and 3 bases, there was a span of 9 bases. The CDR3 is made up of 15 amino acids. The CDR3 sequence is CASSVASQPNEKLFF. CDR3 DNA sequence: TGTGCCAGCAGCGTAGCTTCACAGCCTAATGAAAAACTGTTTTTT.

A word on this clone: This specimen includes other DNA sequences encoding the same CDR3. This chain joins TRBV5-4 and TRBJ2-7; unclear D gene. CDR3 size: 11 residues. CDR1 and CDR2 from the germline V gene are SGHNT and YYREEE (reference sequence). V lost 4 bases and J lost 4, with 6 bases in between. CDR3 sequence reads: CASSNQYEQYF. The DNA of the CDR3 is TGTGCCAGCAGCAACCAGTACGAGCAGTACTTC.

The CDR3 DNA reads as TGTGCCAGCAGCTTCCCCGGGACAGAGCAGTTCTTC. Its protein product is CASSFPGTEQFF. The V and J genes are TRBV7-3 and TRBJ2-1; weak D call: TRBD1 (6 bases). Germline values: CDR1 SGHTA, CDR2 FQGTGA. Between the trimmed V and J ends, which lost 3 bases and 10 bases, there was a span of 10 bases. There are 12 residues in the CDR3.